Presented here are 5 T cell receptor beta chains from one specimen sequenced in a study of T cell responses to AZD1222 COVID-19 vaccine (dated by TCRdb to the early 2020s). The library was made by the immunoSEQ multiplex PCR assay. TCRdb provides this immuneACCESS table in a form limited to in-frame rearrangements. Some clones are lacking; in checked studies, under half of them reflect an unresolved V gene, and why the rest are absent is not known. This sample holds fewer than 130,000 clones; about 90% were observed only once. Roughly 3% of the sample belongs to the ten largest clones. The meaning of the sample's time point label: baseline before first vaccination. The source was peripheral blood, collected on day 0 of AZD1222 vaccination. All receptors derive from an adult in good health.

J is TRBJ1-3 and V is TRBV3-1 (or the pseudogene TRBV3-2); D gene uncertain. The V and J ends lost 0 bases and 0 bases respectively, with 9 bases between them. CDR1 LGHDT and CDR2 YNNKEL come from the germline V gene (reference sequence). This CDR3 has 16 residues. CDR3 loop: CASSQDQSYSGNTIYF. CDR3 nucleotides: TGTGCCAGCAGCCAAGATCAGTCCTACTCTGGAAACACCATATATTTT.

V usage is TRBV25-1 and J usage is TRBJ2-2; D may be TRBD2 (6 bases). The CDR3 is 14 residues long. Trimming took 4 bases from V and 1 from J, leaving 7 bases between them. Germline lookup yields CDR1 MGHDK and CDR2 SYGVNS. CDR3 in amino acids: CASSAGVNTGELFF. In DNA, the CDR3 is TGTGCCAGCAGTGCGGGAGTGAACACCGGGGAGCTGTTTTTT.

This chain joins TRBV7-9 and TRBJ2-3; D may be TRBD2 (6 bases). The V and J ends lost 5 bases and 4 bases respectively, with 19 bases between them. CDR3 length: 16 residues. Germline CDR1 is SEHNR and CDR2 is FQNEAQ (reference sequence). DNA for the CDR3: TGTGCCAGCAGCCAAGGGTGGGGGGTACCCCCAGATACGCAGTATTTT. Translated: CASSQGWGVPPDTQYF.

The rearrangement uses TRBV9 and TRBJ1-6, with 7 bases identical to TRBD1. The J segment lost 7 bases and the V segment lost 2 bases, leaving 6 bases of the junction unmatched. Germline loops: CDR1 SGDLS, CDR2 YYNGEE. The CDR3 spans 15 residues. CDR3 nucleotides: TGTGCCAGCAGCGTTGGGGACAGCCGAAATTCACCCCTCCACTTT. Protein product: CASSVGDSRNSPLHF.

The chain has TRBV28 and TRBJ1-2; no clear D gene. The CDR3 consists of 14 residues. Germline CDR1 reads MDHEN; CDR2 reads SYDVKM. The V and J ends lost 2 bases and 0 bases respectively, with 7 bases between them. The CDR3 loop reads CASSLKAANYGYTF. The CDR3 DNA sequence: TGTGCCAGCAGTTTAAAGGCAGCTAACTATGGCTACACCTTC.